A single TCR beta chain is shown here with its context. CDR3 length: 13 amino acids. Per the germline V gene, CDR1 is SGHAT and CDR2 is FQNNGV. V gave up 10 bases and J gave up 1 base; unmatched junction bases: 6. The sample belongs to a study of blood T cell repertoires in COVID-19. Study background: Sources were T cells, B-cell-depleted T cells, or PBMCs; the material itself was cDNA or gDNA.

Method: immunoSEQ multiplex PCR; TCRdb's copy keeps in-frame clones and lacks some. The data contain 200,000 to 250,000 clones, about 88% of them singletons. In terms of age and location, participants ranged from roughly 18 to 100 years and lived in fewer than 30 US areas. Allocation to cohorts depended on clinical history reported by the participants. The sequence derives from a woman aged 45 to 65 who had recovered from COVID-19. This chain connects TRBV11-2 to TRBJ2-5, with TRBD2 matching over 7 bases. The sample taken for sequencing was PBMCs or T cells enriched from blood (not recorded which). The CDR3 nucleotides are TGTGCCACCAGAGCGGGAAGCCAAGAGACCCAGTACTTC. Translated, it gives CATRAGSQETQYF.